Following are 25 T cell receptor beta chains from one sample sequenced in a study of CD4 T cells in relation to SARS-CoV-2 and coronaviruses (dated by TCRdb to the early 2020s). The receptor library was made with the immunoSEQ multiplex PCR assay. TCRdb re-hosts the immuneACCESS table, in-frame sequences only. Its copies lack some clones; in the studies checked, an unresolved V gene accounts for under half of them, and the cause for the rest is not known. The sample table records about 20,000 clones; roughly 81% of these occur just once. The top ten hold about a fifth of the sample. CD4+ T cells from unexposed donors were collected before the COVID-19 pandemic (2011-2018). After about 10 days of culture, CD4+ T cells were isolated with the EasySep CD4+ T cell isolation kit. Which antigens these TCRs recognize remains unknown. Sequencing was carried out using CD4+ T cells from PBMCs, cultured in vitro. All receptors come from a human donor in good health.

This chain uses TRBV4-3 with TRBJ1-2; D not certain. The CDR3 spans 15 residues. V shed 1 base and J shed 0 bases, with 9 bases lying between them. Germline V lookup: CDR1 LGHNA, CDR2 YSLEER. CDR3: CASSQVAAANYGYTF. Here the CDR3 DNA reads TGCGCCAGCAGCCAAGTCGCGGCAGCTAACTATGGCTACACCTTC.

The V and J genes are TRBV5-8 and TRBJ2-1; 8 bases line up with TRBD1. Per germline, CDR1 SGHTS and CDR2 YDEGEE. CDR3 length: 17 residues. Losses at the gene ends were 0 bases for V and 4 bases for J; bases not matched to a gene: 9. The CDR3 loop reads CASSLDFGQGAYNEQFF. The CDR3 DNA sequence: TGTGCCAGCAGCTTGGATTTCGGGCAGGGGGCATACAATGAGCAGTTCTTC.

The chain carries TRBV7-9 and TRBJ2-6, with D possibly TRBD2 on 5 matching bases. CDR1 and CDR2 from the germline V gene are SEHNR and FQNEAQ (reference sequence). Trimming removed 7 bases from V and 2 bases from J, with 9 bases in between. The CDR3 extends over 14 amino acids. CDR3 residues: CASKRSAGANVLTF. CDR3 nucleotide sequence: TGTGCCAGCAAGCGGTCAGCTGGGGCCAACGTCCTGACTTTC.

The chain employs TRBV4-2 and TRBJ1-5, with a weak D call TRBD1 (6 bases). The CDR3 is made up of 15 amino acids. Germline V gives CDR1 LGHNA, CDR2 YNFKEQ. V was trimmed by 4 bases and J by 7 bases, leaving 17 bases between them. DNA of the CDR3: TGTGCCAGCAGCCCCAACCCAGGGGTGATACAGCCCCAGCATTTT. Its protein product is CASSPNPGVIQPQHF.

The rearrangement joins TRBV10-3 to TRBJ2-7, with 12 bases aligning to TRBD2. CDR3 length: 17 amino acids. J lost 5 bases, V lost 0 bases, and 8 bases had no gene match. CDR1 ENHRY and CDR2 SYGVKD come from the germline V gene. The CDR3 protein is CAISESLGTSGSNEQYF. The DNA for the CDR3 is TGTGCCATCAGTGAGTCGTTAGGGACTAGCGGGTCCAACGAGCAGTACTTC.

This clone was detected only once. V is TRBV5-4 and J is TRBJ2-7, with 7 bases lining up with TRBD1. The CDR3 is 13 amino acids. Germline-derived CDR1 and CDR2 are SGHNT and YYREEE (reference sequence). The junction had 5 bases not matched to a gene; V was cut back by 6 bases and J by 2 bases. The CDR3 protein is CASTYDRAYEQYF. The CDR3 DNA follows: TGTGCCAGCACCTACGACAGGGCCTACGAGCAGTACTTC. Full variable domain (missing parts from reference TRBV5-4 and TRBJ2-7): ETGVTQSPTHLIKTRGQQVTLRCSSQSGHNTVSWYQQALGQGPQFIFQYYREEENGRGNFPPRFSGLQFPNYSSELNVNALELDDSALYLCASTYDRAYEQYFGPGTRLTVT.

This clone was found a few times. The genes are TRBV5-1 and TRBJ1-3, with unresolved D. Trimming removed 3 bases from V and 11 bases from J, with 12 bases in between. CDR1 is SGHRS, CDR2 YFSETQ, per germline. The CDR3 is 12 residues long. CDR3 coding DNA: TGCGCCAGCAGCTCCGAGGGAGCGTCCATATATTTT. This sequence encodes CASSSEGASIYF.

This sequence joins TRBV20-1 and TRBJ2-3; no reliable D call. This CDR3 region has 11 residues. The germline gives CDR1 DFQATT, CDR2 SNEGSKA (reference sequence). V lost 3 bases to trimming and J lost 11 bases, with 12 bases between them. CDR3 in DNA: TGCAGTGCTAGCTTTAGTTGGGAGCAGTATTTT. Its translation is CSASFSWEQYF.

This chain links TRBV19 with TRBJ1-1, with D maybe TRBD1 (6 bases). The V gene lost 3 bases and the J gene lost 0 bases, with 11 bases spanning the gap. CDR3 length equals 15 residues. Germline CDR1 and CDR2: LNHDA and SQIVND (reference sequence). CDR3 DNA: TGTGCCAGTAGTATGTTGGACAGCATGAACACTGAAGCTTTCTTT. Translation: CASSMLDSMNTEAFF.

The chain joins TRBV7-9 to TRBJ2-1, with unresolved D. CDR1 and CDR2 from the germline V gene are SEHNR and FQNEAQ (reference sequence). V was shortened by 5 bases and J by 8 bases, with 13 bases between the two germline ends. This CDR3 region has 13 residues. The CDR3 bases are TGTGCCAGCAGCGGAGAGGTGGGTTATGAGCAGTTCTTC. Translated, it gives CASSGEVGYEQFF.

This CDR3 is CAWSVQYQETQYF. For the CDR3, the DNA is TGTGCCTGGAGTGTACAGTACCAAGAGACCCAGTACTTC. The chain carries TRBV30 and TRBJ2-5, with unresolved D. The ends were cut back, 0 bases at V and 0 bases at J, with 5 bases in the middle. The CDR3 totals 13 residues. CDR1 and CDR2 (germline): GTSNPN, SVGIG (reference sequence).

The rearrangement uses TRBV19 and TRBJ1-2; 7 nucleotides match TRBD1. Germline CDR1 reads LNHDA; CDR2 reads SQIVND (reference sequence). The CDR3 covers 15 residues. After removal of 10 bases from V and 8 bases from J, the junction contained 19 bases not matched to a gene. The CDR3 region has the DNA TGTGCCACTACGACAGACCATCACAGGGGTCTGGGCTACACCTTC. Amino acids: CATTTDHHRGLGYTF.

This clone was observed a handful of times. This sequence joins TRBV2 and TRBJ1-5, with TRBD1 as a possible D gene (5 bases). The V end lost 4 bases, the J end lost 6 bases, and 16 bases lay between the germline ends. This CDR3 is built from 15 residues. Germline CDR1 is SNHLY and CDR2 is FYNNEI. CDR3 region: CASSAATERSQPQHF. In nucleotides, the CDR3 is TGTGCCAGCAGTGCGGCGACAGAGAGGAGTCAGCCCCAGCATTTT.

This clone was observed a handful of times. This chain joins TRBV4-1 and TRBJ1-3; D uncertain. Trimming removed 1 base from V and 0 bases from J, with 7 bases in between. In germline, CDR1 is MGHRA, CDR2 YSYEKL. The CDR3 length is 15 residues. This CDR3 is CASSQAGLSGNTIYF. In nucleotides, the CDR3 is TGCGCCAGCAGCCAAGCAGGACTCTCTGGAAACACCATATATTTT.

V is TRBV4-1 and J is TRBJ2-1, with 9 positions matching TRBD2. V trimming: 8 bases; J trimming: 0 bases; junction bases outside the gene matches: 5. The CDR3 extends over 15 amino acids. Per the germline V gene, CDR1 is MGHRA and CDR2 is YSYEKL. The CDR3 DNA reads TGCGCCAGCGGGATTAGCGGGAGCTCCTACAATGAGCAGTTCTTC. Translation: CASGISGSSYNEQFF.

The CDR3 reads CASSQDPQRVETQYF. DNA of the CDR3: TGCGCCAGCAGCCAAGATCCCCAGCGGGTAGAGACCCAGTACTTC. V and J are TRBV4-1 and TRBJ2-5; TRBD2 might be the D (6 bases). The CDR3 consists of 15 residues. Germline values: CDR1 MGHRA, CDR2 YSYEKL. The V end lost 0 bases, the J end lost 4 bases, and 12 bases lay between the germline ends.

This clone was seen a few times. The chain uses TRBV5-1 and TRBJ2-2, with D hard to call. V was trimmed by 2 bases and J by 6 bases, leaving 14 bases between them. CDR1 is SGHRS, CDR2 YFSETQ, per germline. This CDR3 spans 15 amino acids. CDR3 sequence (DNA): TGCGCCAGCAGCTTAACACGCAGCCCATCCGGGGAGCTGTTTTTT. Its protein product is CASSLTRSPSGELFF.

This clone has only a few counts. The genes are TRBV4-1 and TRBJ1-5; D is unresolved. Per germline, CDR1 MGHRA and CDR2 YSYEKL. The CDR3 runs 16 residues. Trimming stripped 4 bases from V and 1 base from J, with 14 bases between. The CDR3 is CASSPGLRRSNQPQHF. Written as DNA, the CDR3 is TGCGCCAGCAGCCCTGGACTGCGGAGGAGCAATCAGCCCCAGCATTTT.

This clone was counted between two and nine times. This chain joins TRBV2 and TRBJ1-4; D unresolved. The CDR3 extends over 15 amino acids. Looked up from germline, CDR1 is SNHLY and CDR2 is FYNNEI. V was clipped by 1 base and J by 4 bases, with 10 bases between them. The CDR3: CASSEGWGFNEKLFF. The CDR3 bases are TGTGCCAGCAGTGAAGGATGGGGTTTTAATGAAAAACTGTTTTTT.

The J gene is TRBJ1-5, the V gene TRBV5-5, with 7 bases matching TRBD1. The CDR3 has 15 residues. The ends lost 4 bases at V and 2 bases at J; junction bases unmatched: 6. CDR1 is SGHKS and CDR2 is YYEKEE in the germline V gene (reference sequence). DNA for the CDR3: TGTGCCAGCAGCAGGCGACAGGGAGGCAATCAGCCCCAGCATTTT. Its protein is CASSRRQGGNQPQHF.

The chain has TRBV21-1 and TRBJ1-1; no check of the table's D call, TRBD1, against the DNA was made. TRBV21-1 is a known pseudogene. This CDR3 has 19 amino acids. Here the CDR3 reads CASSKVIRDRGPGDTEAFF. In nucleotides, the CDR3 is TGTGCCAGCAGCAAAGTGATTAGGGACAGGGGGCCTGGGGACACTGAAGCTTTCTTT.

This clone is medium-sized. This chain links TRBV7-2 with TRBJ1-4; perhaps TRBD1 as D (5 bases). V was clipped by 4 bases and J by 7 bases, with 10 bases between them. Germline CDR1 SGHTA, CDR2 FQGNSA. The CDR3 loop spans 13 amino acids. CDR3 sequence: CASSSYRFEKLFF. The CDR3 DNA reads as TGTGCCAGCAGCTCCTACAGGTTTGAAAAACTGTTTTTT.

This clone was counted only a few times. The V gene is TRBV7-9, the J gene TRBJ1-2; 10 nucleotides line up with TRBD1. V gave up 5 bases and J gave up 8 bases; unmatched junction bases: 8. Germline V gene sequence: CDR1 SEHNR, CDR2 FQNEAQ (reference sequence). The CDR3 runs to 14 residues. The CDR3 DNA follows: TGTGCCAGCAGCCAGGGACAGGGGAGGATAGGCTACACCTTC. This codes for CASSQGQGRIGYTF.

V is TRBV25-1 and J is TRBJ2-7; 7 nucleotides align to TRBD2. The V gene's germline CDR1 is MGHDK and CDR2 SYGVNS. The V gene end was trimmed by 5 bases and the J gene end by 3 bases; junction bases not matched to a gene: 10. The CDR3 is 15 amino acids. CDR3 amino acids: CASSLHGGSIYEQYF. The CDR3 DNA follows: TGTGCCAGCAGTCTCCACGGGGGGTCGATCTACGAGCAGTACTTC.

The chain joins TRBV18 to TRBJ1-6, with TRBD1 identical over 8 bases. V trimming: 1 base; J trimming: 13 bases; junction bases outside the gene matches: 12. The CDR3 runs 16 residues. Germline-derived CDR1 and CDR2 are KGHSH and LQKENI. In DNA, the CDR3 is TGTGCCAGCTCACCACTCGGGGGGACAGGAGAACATCCCCTCCACTTT. Its translation: CASSPLGGTGEHPLHF.